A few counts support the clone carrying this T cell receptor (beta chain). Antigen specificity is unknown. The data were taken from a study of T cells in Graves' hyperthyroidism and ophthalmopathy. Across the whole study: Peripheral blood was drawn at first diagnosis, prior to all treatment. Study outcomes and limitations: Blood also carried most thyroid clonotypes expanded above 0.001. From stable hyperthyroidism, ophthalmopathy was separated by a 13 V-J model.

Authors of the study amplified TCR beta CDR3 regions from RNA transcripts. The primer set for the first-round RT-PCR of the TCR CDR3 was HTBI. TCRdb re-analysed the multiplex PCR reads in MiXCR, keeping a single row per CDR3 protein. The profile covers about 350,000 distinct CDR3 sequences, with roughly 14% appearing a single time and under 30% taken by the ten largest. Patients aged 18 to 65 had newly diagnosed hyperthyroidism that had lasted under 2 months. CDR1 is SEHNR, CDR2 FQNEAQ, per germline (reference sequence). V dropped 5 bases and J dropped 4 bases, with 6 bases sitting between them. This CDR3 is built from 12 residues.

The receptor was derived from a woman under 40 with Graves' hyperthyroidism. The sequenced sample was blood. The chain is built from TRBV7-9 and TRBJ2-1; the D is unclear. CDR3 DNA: TGTGCCAGCAGCCCCCAATACAATGAGCAGTTCTTC. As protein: CASSPQYNEQFF.